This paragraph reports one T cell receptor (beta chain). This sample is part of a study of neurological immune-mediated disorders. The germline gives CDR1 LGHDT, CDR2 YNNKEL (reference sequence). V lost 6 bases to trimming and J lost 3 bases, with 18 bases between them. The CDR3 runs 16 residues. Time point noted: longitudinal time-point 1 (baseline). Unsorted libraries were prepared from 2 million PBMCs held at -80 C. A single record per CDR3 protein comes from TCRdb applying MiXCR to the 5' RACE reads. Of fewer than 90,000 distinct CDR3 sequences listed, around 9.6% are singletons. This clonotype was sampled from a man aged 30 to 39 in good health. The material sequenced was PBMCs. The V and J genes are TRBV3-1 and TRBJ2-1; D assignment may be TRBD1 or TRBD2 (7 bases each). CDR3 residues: CASRKGSGTDYNEQFF. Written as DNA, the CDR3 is TGTGCCAGCAGGAAGGGGAGCGGGACAGACTACAATGAGCAGTTCTTC.